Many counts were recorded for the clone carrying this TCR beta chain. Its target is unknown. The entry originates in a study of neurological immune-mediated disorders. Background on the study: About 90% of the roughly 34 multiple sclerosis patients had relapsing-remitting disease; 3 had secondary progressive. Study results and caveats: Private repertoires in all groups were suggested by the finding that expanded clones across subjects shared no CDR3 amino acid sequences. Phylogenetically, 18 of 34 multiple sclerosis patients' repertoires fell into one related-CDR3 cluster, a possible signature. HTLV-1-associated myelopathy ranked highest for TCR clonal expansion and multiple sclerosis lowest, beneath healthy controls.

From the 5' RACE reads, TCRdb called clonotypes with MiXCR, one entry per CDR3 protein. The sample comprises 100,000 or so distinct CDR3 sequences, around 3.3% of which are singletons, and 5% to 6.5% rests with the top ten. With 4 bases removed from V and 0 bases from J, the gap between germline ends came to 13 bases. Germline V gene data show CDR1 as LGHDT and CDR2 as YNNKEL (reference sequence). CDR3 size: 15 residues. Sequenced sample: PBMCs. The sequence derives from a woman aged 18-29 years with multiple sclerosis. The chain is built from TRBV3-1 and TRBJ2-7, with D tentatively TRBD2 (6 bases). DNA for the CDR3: TGTGCCAGCAGCCCAGCGGGTGGGAGCTCCTACGAGCAGTACTTC. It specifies CASSPAGGSSYEQYF.